Below, 6 T cell receptor beta chains from the same sample are listed, as sequenced in a study of T cell clones after liver transplantation. Assay: immunoSEQ multiplex PCR; the TCRdb copy retains only in-frame clones and omits some. Found here are approximately 51,000 clones, 85% to 90% of them singletons; the top ten hold approximately 15%. The sequences come from CD8+ T cells from blood, collected 12 months after liver transplant. Receptors were obtained from a human patient who received a liver transplant. The graft donor may account for some of the T cells.

This chain connects TRBV4-3 to TRBJ1-5; D is uncertain. Between the trimmed V and J ends, which lost 1 base and 4 bases, there was a span of 11 bases. The CDR3 is 15 amino acids. Germline V gives CDR1 LGHNA, CDR2 YSLEER. The CDR3 sequence is CASSQGYRVNQPQHF. CDR3 DNA: TGCGCCAGCAGCCAAGGATACAGAGTGAATCAGCCCCAGCATTTT.

The chain links TRBV10-3 to TRBJ2-5; 8 nucleotides align to TRBD2. The CDR3 runs to 16 residues. Looked up from germline, CDR1 is ENHRY and CDR2 is SYGVKD. V lost 4 bases to trimming and J lost 0 bases; unmatched junction nucleotides: 7. The CDR3 nucleotides read TGTGCCATCAGTGGGAGTAGCGGGGTGTACCAAGAGACCCAGTACTTC. It is translated as CAISGSSGVYQETQYF.

V is TRBV27 and J is TRBJ2-7, with D tentatively TRBD2 (6 bases). The CDR3 runs 15 residues. Trimming shortened V by 5 bases and J by 5 bases, and 19 bases separated the two germline ends. Germline V gene lookup returns CDR1 MNHEY and CDR2 SMNVEV (reference sequence). Here the CDR3 DNA reads TGTGCCAGCAGTCCCTCCCCCGGGAGTCGAGACGAGCAGTACTTC. Its translation: CASSPSPGSRDEQYF.

Written as DNA, the CDR3 is TGTGCCAGCTCCGATTTATGGCGGGAGGGCCGGTCCTACAATGAGCAGTTCTTC. The encoded protein is CASSDLWREGRSYNEQFF. The chain carries TRBV13 and TRBJ2-1; 9 nucleotides match TRBD2. The CDR3 runs 18 residues. Germline V CDR1 and CDR2: PRHDT, FYEKMQ (reference sequence). The V segment lost 8 bases and the J segment 1 base; nucleotides outside the gene matches: 15.

A remark on this clone: At the DNA level, this CDR3 is encoded by other sequences in the same sample as well. The gene calls are TRBV28 and TRBJ2-5; no reliable D call. CDR1 and CDR2 (germline): MDHEN, SYDVKM. This CDR3 contains 12 residues. V dropped 5 bases and J dropped 2 bases, with 6 bases sitting between them. The CDR3 DNA sequence: TGTGCCAGCAGTGGCGTACAAGAGACCCAGTACTTC. Its translation is CASSGVQETQYF.

This clone was recorded once. The chain links TRBV4-1 to TRBJ2-2, with 10 positions matching TRBD2. Unmatched junction bases numbered 11, after V lost 6 bases and J lost 7 bases. From germline, CDR1 is MGHRA and CDR2 YSYEKL. The CDR3 covers 16 residues. For the CDR3, the DNA is TGCGCCAGCAGGGAACTAGCGGGACTTGGGGGCGGGGAGCTGTTTTTT. It specifies CASRELAGLGGGELFF.